The present T cell receptor beta chain was sequenced within a study of blood T cell repertoires in COVID-19. On the study more broadly: Specimens from acute and convalescent COVID-19 originated in the United States, Italy and Spain. Sources were T cells, B-cell-depleted T cells, or PBMCs; the material itself was cDNA or gDNA.

The CDR3 is 15 amino acids. J gave up 7 bases and V 3 bases, and 6 bases lay outside the gene matches. The germline gives CDR1 SGDLS, CDR2 YYNGEE. In the study's own analysis: Nucleated cell counts were estimated from reference gene primer amplification. Produced via immunoSEQ multiplex PCR; TCRdb's table is partial and in-frame only. V and J calls and clone size are as listed in that table; D and trimming were resolved from the DNA. The data show 75,000 to 90,000 clones, around 91% seen once. The sequence was obtained from a woman aged 50 to 60 in a cohort sampled during active COVID-19. V and J are TRBV9 and TRBJ2-1, with 11 bases matching TRBD2. Sequencing was carried out using peripheral blood. As DNA, the CDR3 is TGTGCCAGCAGCGCCACTAGCGGGAGAGGAAATGAGCAGTTCTTC. Encoded protein: CASSATSGRGNEQFF.